The 18 T cell receptor beta chains presented below share a single source sample, sequenced in a study of monozygotic twins with inflammatory bowel disease (dated by TCRdb to about 2019). Libraries were built with 5' RACE. Instrument on record: Illumina HiSeq 2500. With the reads reprocessed by TCRdb, a single entry stands for each CDR3 protein sequence and no DNA is reported. The sample table records 300,000 to 350,000 distinct CDR3 sequences. The biggest ten clones account for over 2% of the sample. Sequenced material: blood. The receptors stem from a human donor with ulcerative colitis or Crohn's disease, or a healthy co-twin of an affected twin (not recorded which).

The J gene is TRBJ1-1, the V gene TRBV6-2 or TRBV6-3; TCRdb proposes TRBD1, but this gene call is untestable without DNA. This CDR3 has 14 residues. Germline V gene sequence: CDR1 MNHEY, CDR2 SVGEGT. The CDR3 is CASSRQPANTEAFF.

The chain links TRBV20-1 to TRBJ2-1; TCRdb's D call of TRBD2 is untestable without DNA. This CDR3 has 16 amino acids. Germline CDR1 is DFQATT and CDR2 is SNEGSKA (reference sequence). Here the CDR3 reads CSARDARLAGRDEQFF.

This rearrangement joins TRBV5-1 to TRBJ2-7. Germline loops: CDR1 SGHRS, CDR2 YFSETQ. The CDR3 is made up of 18 amino acids. This CDR3 is CASSLYNSLPANSYEQYF.

The V and J genes are TRBV5-1 and TRBJ2-3; TCRdb selects TRBD2, and the lack of DNA leaves this call unchecked. The CDR3 extends over 16 amino acids. Per the germline V gene, CDR1 is SGHRS and CDR2 is YFSETQ. CDR3 sequence: CASSLLERGSTDTQYF.

This chain connects TRBV7-9 to TRBJ2-1; TCRdb proposes TRBD1, but this gene call is untestable without DNA. The CDR3 has 14 residues. The V gene's germline CDR1 is SEHNR and CDR2 FQNEAQ (reference sequence). Here the CDR3 reads CASSLQGPDNEQFF.

The chain combines TRBV6-2 or TRBV6-3 with TRBJ2-6; TCRdb proposes TRBD1, but this gene call is untestable without DNA. There are 15 residues in the CDR3. CDR1 and CDR2 from the germline V gene are MNHEY and SVGEGT. CDR3 protein: CASSYSGGGANVLTF.

This rearrangement joins TRBV6-5 to TRBJ2-2; TCRdb proposes TRBD2, but this gene call is untestable without DNA. The germline gives CDR1 MNHEY, CDR2 SVGAGI. This CDR3 is 12 amino acids long. The CDR3: CASSYGGRALFF.

V is TRBV5-6 and J is TRBJ1-2; TCRdb reports TRBD1, a call that lacks DNA to check it against. Looked up from germline, CDR1 is SGHDT and CDR2 is YYEEEE. This CDR3 is built from 14 residues. CDR3 region: CASRGQGSDYGYTF.

This sequence joins TRBV27 and TRBJ2-5; there is no DNA to check the TCRdb D call of TRBD2. Germline V gene sequence: CDR1 MNHEY, CDR2 SMNVEV (reference sequence). This CDR3 is 15 amino acids long. CDR3 sequence: CASSGTSGVGETQYF.

This chain uses TRBV3-1 with TRBJ1-1. The CDR3 consists of 12 residues. CDR1 LGHDT and CDR2 YNNKEL come from the germline V gene (reference sequence). The CDR3 is CASSQQRTEAFF.

The CDR3: CASSVGQGSYGYTF. This chain links TRBV5-6 with TRBJ1-2; TCRdb lists TRBD1, though no DNA is available to test this call. The CDR3 loop spans 14 amino acids. Germline CDR1 SGHDT, CDR2 YYEEEE. Looking up the rest from reference TRBV5-6 and TRBJ1-2 gives the full variable domain: DAGVTQSPTHLIKTRGQQVTLRCSPKSGHDTVSWYQQALGQGPQFIFQYYEEEERQRGNFPDRFSGHQFPNYSSELNVNALLLGDSALYLCASSVGQGSYGYTFGSGTRLTVV.

The CDR3 is CASSLSGGSETQYF. J is TRBJ2-5 and V is TRBV7-9; TCRdb indicates TRBD1, and absent DNA this call remains unverified. Germline V gene lookup returns CDR1 SEHNR and CDR2 FQNEAQ (reference sequence). The CDR3 is 14 residues long.

This chain's CDR3 is CASSPPSPMSLTEAFF. V gene TRBV3-1 combines with J gene TRBJ1-1; TCRdb's assignment of TRBD1 cannot be checked, as there is no DNA. The germline gives CDR1 LGHDT, CDR2 YNNKEL (reference sequence). The CDR3 totals 16 residues.

The V gene is TRBV24-1, the J gene TRBJ2-1; the TCRdb D gene call, TRBD2, has no DNA to confirm it. The germline V gene has CDR1 KGHDR and CDR2 SFDVKD. This CDR3 is 13 amino acids long. This chain's CDR3 is CATSDGGINEQFF.

This chain links TRBV12-3 or TRBV12-4 with TRBJ2-7; no DNA is available, so the TRBD1 call from TCRdb remains unchecked. This CDR3 is built from 14 residues. The CDR3 loop reads CASTGAGIKNEQYF.

The rearrangement links TRBV5-5 to TRBJ2-7; there is no DNA to check the TCRdb D call of TRBD2. This CDR3 region has 16 residues. In germline, CDR1 is SGHKS, CDR2 YYEKEE (reference sequence). CDR3 protein: CASSLIVRAGAYEQYF.

The chain carries TRBV27 and TRBJ1-1. CDR3 length: 14 residues. Germline V gene lookup returns CDR1 MNHEY and CDR2 SMNVEV (reference sequence). The CDR3 spells CASSLSLGYTEAFF.

The chain recombines TRBV3-1 with TRBJ2-1. Germline V gene data show CDR1 as LGHDT and CDR2 as YNNKEL (reference sequence). The CDR3 sequence is 13 residues long. The CDR3 reads CASSQDLRFEQFF.